The clone carrying this T cell receptor beta chain was observed a few times. The table came from immunoSEQ multiplex PCR; TCRdb's copy has only in-frame clones and leaves some out. The sample contains 230,000 or so clones, around 80% of which appear only once. The V gene lost 7 bases and the J gene lost 0 bases, with 8 bases spanning the gap. The germline V gene has CDR1 SNHLY and CDR2 FYNNEI. The CDR3 is 13 amino acids. This entry is derived from a study of blood T cell repertoires in COVID-19. Across the study: T cells, B-cell-depleted T cells, or PBMCs provided the cDNA or gDNA that served as material.

The sequence derives from a woman between 40 and 55 years old who had recovered from COVID-19. The chain couples TRBV2 to TRBJ2-3; maybe TRBD2 (5 bases). The material sequenced was peripheral blood. CDR3 loop: CASMRTSTDTQYF. The CDR3, as DNA: TGTGCCAGCATGAGGACTAGCACAGATACGCAGTATTTT.